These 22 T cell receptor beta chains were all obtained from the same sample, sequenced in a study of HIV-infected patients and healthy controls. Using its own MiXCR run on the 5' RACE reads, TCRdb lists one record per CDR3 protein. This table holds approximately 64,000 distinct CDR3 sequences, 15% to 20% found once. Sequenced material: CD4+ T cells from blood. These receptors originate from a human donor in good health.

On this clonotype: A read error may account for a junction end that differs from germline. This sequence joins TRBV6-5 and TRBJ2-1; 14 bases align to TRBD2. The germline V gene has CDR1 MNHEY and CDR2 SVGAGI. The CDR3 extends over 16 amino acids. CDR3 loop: CASSSPGLAGENAQFF. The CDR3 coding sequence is TGTGCCAGCAGTTCGCCGGGACTAGCGGGAGAAAATGCGCAGTTCTTC.

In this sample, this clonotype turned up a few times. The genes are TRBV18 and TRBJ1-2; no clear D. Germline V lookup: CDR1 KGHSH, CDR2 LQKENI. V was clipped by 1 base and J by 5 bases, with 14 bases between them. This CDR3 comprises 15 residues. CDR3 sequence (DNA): TGTGCCAGCTCACCACTGCTAGCACTTGAGTATGGCTACACCTTC. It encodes CASSPLLALEYGYTF.

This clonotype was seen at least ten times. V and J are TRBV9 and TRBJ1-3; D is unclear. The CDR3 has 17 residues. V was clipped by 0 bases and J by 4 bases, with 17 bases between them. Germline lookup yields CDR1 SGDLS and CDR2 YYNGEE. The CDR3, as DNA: TGTGCCAGCAGCGTAGGCGCGGGCAGCAGACGGGGAAACACCATATATTTT. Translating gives CASSVGAGSRRGNTIYF.

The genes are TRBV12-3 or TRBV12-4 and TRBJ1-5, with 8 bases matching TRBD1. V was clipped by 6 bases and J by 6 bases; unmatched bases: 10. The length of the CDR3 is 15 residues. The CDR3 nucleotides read TGTGCCAGCAGCATTCAGGGGGCCGGGGGTCAGCCCCAGCATTTT. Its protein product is CASSIQGAGGQPQHF.

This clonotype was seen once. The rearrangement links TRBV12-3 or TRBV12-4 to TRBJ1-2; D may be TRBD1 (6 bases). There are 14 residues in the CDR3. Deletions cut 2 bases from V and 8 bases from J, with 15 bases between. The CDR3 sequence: CASSLTGSSWGYTF. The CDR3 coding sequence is TGTGCCAGCAGTTTAACAGGGAGCAGTTGGGGCTACACCTTC.

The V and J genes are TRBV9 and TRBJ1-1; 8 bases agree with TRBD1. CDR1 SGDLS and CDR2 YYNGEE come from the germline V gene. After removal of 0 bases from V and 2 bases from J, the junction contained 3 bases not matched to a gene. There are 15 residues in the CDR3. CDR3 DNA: TGTGCCAGCAGCGTAGAGGGACAGGCCAACACTGAAGCTTTCTTT. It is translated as CASSVEGQANTEAFF.

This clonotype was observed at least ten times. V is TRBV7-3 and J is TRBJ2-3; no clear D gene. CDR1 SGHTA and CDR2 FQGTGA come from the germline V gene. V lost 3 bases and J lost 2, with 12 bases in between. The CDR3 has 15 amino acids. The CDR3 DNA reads TGTGCCAGCAGCTTCGTGTCAGCTACCACAGATACGCAGTATTTT. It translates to CASSFVSATTDTQYF. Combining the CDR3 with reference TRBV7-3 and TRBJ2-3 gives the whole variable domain GAGVSQTPSNKVTEKGKYVELRCDPISGHTALYWYRQSLGQGPEFLIYFQGTGAADDSGLPNDRFFAVRPEGSVSTLKIQRTERGDSAVYLCASSFVSATTDTQYFGPGTRLTVL.

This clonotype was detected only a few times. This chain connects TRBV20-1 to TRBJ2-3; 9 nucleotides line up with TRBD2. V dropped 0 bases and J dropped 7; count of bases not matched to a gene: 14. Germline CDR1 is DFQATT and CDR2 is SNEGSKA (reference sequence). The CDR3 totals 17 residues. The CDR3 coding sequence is TGCAGTGCTAGAGACCTACCCAGGACTAGCGAAAGGTATACGCAGTATTTT. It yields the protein CSARDLPRTSERYTQYF.

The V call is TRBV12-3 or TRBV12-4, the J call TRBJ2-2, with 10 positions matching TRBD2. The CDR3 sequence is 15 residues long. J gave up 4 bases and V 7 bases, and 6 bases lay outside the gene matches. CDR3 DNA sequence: TGTGCCAGCACCCAGCGGGAGGGCCCCACCGGGGAGCTGTTTTTT. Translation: CASTQREGPTGELFF.

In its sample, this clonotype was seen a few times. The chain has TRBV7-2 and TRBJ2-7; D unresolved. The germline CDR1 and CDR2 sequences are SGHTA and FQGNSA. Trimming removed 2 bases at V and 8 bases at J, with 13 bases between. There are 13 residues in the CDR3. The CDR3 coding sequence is TGTGCCAGCAGCTTAACAAAGGGTCTGCAGCAGTACTTC. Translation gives CASSLTKGLQQYF.

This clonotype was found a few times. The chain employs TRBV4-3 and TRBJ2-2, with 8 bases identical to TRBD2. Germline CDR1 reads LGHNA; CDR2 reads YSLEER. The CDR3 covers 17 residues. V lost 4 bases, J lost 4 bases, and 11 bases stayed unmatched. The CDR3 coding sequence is TGCGCCAGCAGCCCCCTACCTGGCGGGGGGAGCACCGGGGAGCTGTTTTTT. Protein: CASSPLPGGGSTGELFF.

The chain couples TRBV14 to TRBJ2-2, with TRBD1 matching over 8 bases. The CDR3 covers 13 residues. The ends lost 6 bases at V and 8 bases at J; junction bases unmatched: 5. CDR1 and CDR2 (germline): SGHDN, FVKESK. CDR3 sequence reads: CASRDRGSGELFF. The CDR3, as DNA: TGTGCCAGCAGAGACAGGGGATCGGGGGAGCTGTTTTTT.

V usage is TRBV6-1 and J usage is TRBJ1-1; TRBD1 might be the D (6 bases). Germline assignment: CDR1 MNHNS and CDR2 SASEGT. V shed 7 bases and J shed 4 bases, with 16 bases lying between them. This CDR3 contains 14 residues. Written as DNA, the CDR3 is TGTGCCAGCACCCTACAGGGTGTGAGCACTGAAGCTTTCTTT. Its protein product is CASTLQGVSTEAFF.

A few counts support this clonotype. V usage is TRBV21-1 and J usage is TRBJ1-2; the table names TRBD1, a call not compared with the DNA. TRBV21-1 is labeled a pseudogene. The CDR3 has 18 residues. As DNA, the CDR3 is TGTGCCAGCAGCAAAGAGGAAAGGGGCCCCCGTTGGGGGTATGGCTACACCTTC. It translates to CASSKEERGPRWGYGYTF.

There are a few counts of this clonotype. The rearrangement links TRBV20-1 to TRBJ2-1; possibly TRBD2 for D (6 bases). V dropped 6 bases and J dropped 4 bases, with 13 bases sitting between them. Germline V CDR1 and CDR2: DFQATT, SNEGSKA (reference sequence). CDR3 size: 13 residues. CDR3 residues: CSALRDAYNEQFF. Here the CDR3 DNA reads TGCAGTGCCCTGCGGGACGCATACAATGAGCAGTTCTTC.

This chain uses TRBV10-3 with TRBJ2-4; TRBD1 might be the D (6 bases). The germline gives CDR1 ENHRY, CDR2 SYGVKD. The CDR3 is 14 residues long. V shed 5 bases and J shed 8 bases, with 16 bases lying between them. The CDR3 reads CAISRGQIGDIQYF. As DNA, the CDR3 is TGTGCCATCAGTCGGGGACAAATCGGGGACATTCAGTACTTC.

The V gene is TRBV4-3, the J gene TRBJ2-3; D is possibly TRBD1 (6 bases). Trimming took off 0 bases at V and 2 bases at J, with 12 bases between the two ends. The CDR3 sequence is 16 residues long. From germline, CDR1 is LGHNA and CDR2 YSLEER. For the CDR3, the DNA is TGCGCCAGCAGCCAAGAGAGAACAGGGTACACAGATACGCAGTATTTT. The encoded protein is CASSQERTGYTDTQYF.

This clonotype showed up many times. The CDR3 loop is CAISRDRVINTEAFF. Written as DNA, the CDR3 is TGTGCCATCAGCAGAGACAGGGTGATAAACACTGAAGCTTTCTTT. This chain connects TRBV10-3 to TRBJ1-1; TRBD1 agrees at 7 bases. The CDR3 loop spans 15 amino acids. Germline CDR1 and CDR2: ENHRY and SYGVKD. J gave up 2 bases and V 6 bases, and 9 bases lay outside the gene matches.

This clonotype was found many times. The CDR3 sequence is CASKNTEAFF. CDR3 DNA: TGTGCCAGCAAGAACACTGAAGCTTTCTTT. The chain uses TRBV2 and TRBJ1-1; no clear D. CDR3 size: 10 residues. The germline V and J ends were trimmed by 7 bases and 1 base, with 1 base remaining between them. CDR1 and CDR2 from the germline V gene are SNHLY and FYNNEI.

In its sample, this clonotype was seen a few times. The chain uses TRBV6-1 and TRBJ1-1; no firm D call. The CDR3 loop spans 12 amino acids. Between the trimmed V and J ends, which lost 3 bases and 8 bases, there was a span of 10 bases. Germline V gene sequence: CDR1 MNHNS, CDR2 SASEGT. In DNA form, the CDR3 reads TGTGCCAGCAGTGAGGCGGTGAGGGAAGCTTTCTTT. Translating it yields CASSEAVREAFF.

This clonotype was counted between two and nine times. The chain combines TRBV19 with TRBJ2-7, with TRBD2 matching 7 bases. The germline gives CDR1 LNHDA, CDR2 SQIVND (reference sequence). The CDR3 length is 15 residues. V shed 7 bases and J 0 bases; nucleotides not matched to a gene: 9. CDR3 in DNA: TGTGCCAGTAAGCGGGTCGGCGGGAGCTCCTACGAGCAGTACTTC. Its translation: CASKRVGGSSYEQYF. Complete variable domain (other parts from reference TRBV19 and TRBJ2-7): DGGITQSPKYLFRKEGQNVTLSCEQNLNHDAMYWYRQDPGQGLRLIYYSQIVNDFQKGDIAEGYSVSREKKESFPLTVTSAQKNPTAFYLCASKRVGGSSYEQYFGPGTRLTVT.

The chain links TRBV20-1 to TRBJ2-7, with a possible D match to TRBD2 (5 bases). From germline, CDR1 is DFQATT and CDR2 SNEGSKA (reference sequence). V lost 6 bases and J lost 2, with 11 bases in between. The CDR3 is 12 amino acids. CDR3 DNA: TGCAGTGCAGGCGGGTCCCCCTACGAGCAGTACTTC. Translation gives CSAGGSPYEQYF.